This entry lists 14 T cell receptor beta chains sequenced from one sample in a study of control samples from healthy donors and cancer patients. This table comes from immunoSEQ multiplex PCR, and its TCRdb copy is limited to in-frame clones, with some not included. The top ten clones hold 3% to 3.5% of a sample with 130,000 to 150,000 clones, around 90% of them seen once. The sample was blood. The receptors come from a man younger than 45 in good health.

This clone was detected once. The chain employs TRBV13 and TRBJ1-2; 9 nucleotides align to TRBD1. The CDR3 spans 14 residues. From germline, CDR1 is PRHDT and CDR2 FYEKMQ (reference sequence). Trimming at V came to 6 bases and at J to 1 base, leaving 3 bases not matched to a gene. DNA of the CDR3: TGTGCCAGCAGTACGGGACAGGGTAACTATGGCTACACCTTC. Its translation: CASSTGQGNYGYTF.

The chain combines TRBV5-4 with TRBJ2-2, with 7 bases that match TRBD1. This CDR3 is built from 16 residues. Germline CDR1 reads SGHNT; CDR2 reads YYREEE (reference sequence). Trimming removed 4 bases from V and 4 bases from J; junction bases left unmatched: 10. The CDR3 DNA follows: TGTGCCAGCAGCCCGACAGGGTCGTTAGGCACCGGGGAGCTGTTTTTT. It translates to CASSPTGSLGTGELFF.

This clone was seen just once. J is TRBJ2-7 and V is TRBV4-2, with D perhaps matching TRBD1 (5 bases). The germline V gene encodes CDR1 LGHNA and CDR2 YNFKEQ. The length of the CDR3 is 13 residues. The V end was cut by 1 base, the J end by 2 bases, with 6 bases between. CDR3 DNA: TGTGCCAGCAGCCAAGGACAGACCTACGAGCAGTACTTC. Its translation: CASSQGQTYEQYF.

As DNA, the CDR3 is TGTGCCAGCGAACCAGCTGCCGCTAATGAAAAACTGTTTTTT. Its translation is CASEPAAANEKLFF. The chain is built from TRBV11-2 and TRBJ1-4; D not resolved. The V gene's germline CDR1 is SGHAT and CDR2 FQNNGV. Trimming shortened V by 8 bases and J by 3 bases, and 13 bases separated the two germline ends. The CDR3 covers 14 residues.

The rearrangement links TRBV10-1 to TRBJ2-7, with 9 bases fitting TRBD1. Germline loops: CDR1 WNHNN, CDR2 SYGVQD (reference sequence). CDR3 length: 13 amino acids. After removal of 5 bases from V and 4 bases from J, the junction contained 3 bases not matched to a gene. CDR3 loop: CASSPGTGYEQYF. As DNA, the CDR3 is TGCGCCAGCAGTCCCGGGACAGGGTACGAGCAGTACTTC.

This sequence joins TRBV9 and TRBJ2-7, with D possibly called TRBD1 or TRBD2 (5 bases each). Between the trimmed V and J ends, which lost 1 base and 2 bases, there was a span of 10 bases. This CDR3 is built from 14 residues. Germline V gives CDR1 SGDLS, CDR2 YYNGEE. The CDR3: CASSVYGDAYEQYF. CDR3 sequence (DNA): TGTGCCAGCAGCGTATACGGGGACGCCTACGAGCAGTACTTC.

The table lists this clone with a count of one. This CDR3 reads CASSQSTRTDGFGNTIYF. In DNA, the CDR3 is TGTGCCAGCAGTCAATCTACAAGGACGGACGGATTTGGAAACACCATATATTTT. The chain carries TRBV6-6 and TRBJ1-3, with unresolved D. Between the trimmed V and J ends, which lost 5 bases and 3 bases, there was a span of 23 bases. CDR1 and CDR2 from the germline V gene are MNHNY and SVGAGI (reference sequence). This CDR3 is built from 18 residues.

The gene calls are TRBV6-5 and TRBJ2-7, with D tentatively TRBD1 (6 bases). The CDR3 length is 14 residues. Trimming left V 6 bases short and J 0 bases short, with 12 bases between. Germline lookup yields CDR1 MNHEY and CDR2 SVGAGI. CDR3 bases: TGTGCCAGCAGGCGCCCGGACAGCTCCTACGAGCAGTACTTC. Translated, it gives CASRRPDSSYEQYF.

The V gene is TRBV27, the J gene TRBJ2-4; tentatively, D is TRBD1 or TRBD2 (5 bases each). Trimming took 3 bases from V and 5 from J, leaving 14 bases between them. Germline CDR1 and CDR2: MNHEY and SMNVEV (reference sequence). This CDR3 spans 15 amino acids. Here the CDR3 DNA reads TGTGCCAGCAGTTTCTCCGGGACCTGGGAAAACATTCAGTACTTC. It encodes CASSFSGTWENIQYF.

The chain joins TRBV18 to TRBJ1-4; D remains unclear. V lost 3 bases and J lost 4, with 6 bases in between. CDR1 and CDR2 from the germline V gene are KGHSH and LQKENI. The CDR3 is 13 residues long. The CDR3 DNA follows: TGTGCCAGCTCACCTAGTCTTAATGAAAAACTGTTTTTT. Its translation is CASSPSLNEKLFF.

The V and J genes are TRBV18 and TRBJ1-2; D may be TRBD1 (5 bases). V lost 1 base to trimming and J lost 4 bases, with 13 bases between them. The CDR3 extends over 15 amino acids. The germline CDR1 and CDR2 sequences are KGHSH and LQKENI. DNA of the CDR3: TGTGCCAGCTCACCACTTGCGGGGCAAGGCTATGGCTACACCTTC. Protein product: CASSPLAGQGYGYTF.

The rearrangement uses TRBV5-1 and TRBJ1-1; 12 bases match TRBD1. The CDR3 extends over 15 amino acids. The V segment lost 7 bases and the J segment 6 bases; nucleotides outside the gene matches: 10. Germline-derived CDR1 and CDR2 are SGHRS and YFSETQ. This chain's CDR3 is CASCPGQGANPEAFF. The CDR3 nucleotides read TGCGCCAGCTGTCCGGGACAGGGGGCAAACCCTGAAGCTTTCTTT.

This clone was seen once. The rearrangement joins TRBV15 to TRBJ2-1; D remains ambiguous. Germline lookup yields CDR1 LNHNV and CDR2 YYDKDF (reference sequence). The ends were cut back, 0 bases at V and 8 bases at J, with 11 bases in the middle. This CDR3 is 14 amino acids long. The CDR3 here is CATSRDRQNHEQFF. The CDR3 nucleotides are TGTGCCACCAGCAGAGATCGCCAGAACCATGAGCAGTTCTTC.

The rearrangement uses TRBV19 and TRBJ2-1, with D tentatively TRBD2 (5 bases). Per germline, CDR1 LNHDA and CDR2 SQIVND (reference sequence). The CDR3 sequence is 14 residues long. Trimming cost V 3 bases and J 5 bases, with 11 bases left between them. The CDR3 DNA reads as TGTGCCAGTAGTATCCGGGGTACGAACAATGAGCAGTTCTTC. Residues: CASSIRGTNNEQFF.